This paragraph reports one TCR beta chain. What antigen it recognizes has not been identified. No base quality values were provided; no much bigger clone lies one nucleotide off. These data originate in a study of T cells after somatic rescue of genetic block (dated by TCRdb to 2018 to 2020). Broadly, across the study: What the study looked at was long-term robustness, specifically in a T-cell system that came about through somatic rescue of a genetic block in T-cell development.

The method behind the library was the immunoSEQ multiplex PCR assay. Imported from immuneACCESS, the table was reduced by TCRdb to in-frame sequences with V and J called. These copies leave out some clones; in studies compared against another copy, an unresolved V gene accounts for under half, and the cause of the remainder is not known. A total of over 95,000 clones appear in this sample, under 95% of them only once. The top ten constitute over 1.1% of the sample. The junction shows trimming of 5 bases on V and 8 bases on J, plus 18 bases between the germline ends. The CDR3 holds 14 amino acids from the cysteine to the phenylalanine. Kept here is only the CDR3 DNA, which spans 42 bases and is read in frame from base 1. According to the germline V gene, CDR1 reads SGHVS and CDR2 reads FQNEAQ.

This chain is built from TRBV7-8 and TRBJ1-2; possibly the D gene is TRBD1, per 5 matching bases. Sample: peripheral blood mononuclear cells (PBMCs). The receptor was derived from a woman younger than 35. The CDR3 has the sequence CASSPGTAGGGYTF. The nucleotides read TGTGCCAGCAGCCCTGGGACGGCTGGGGGGGGCTACACCTTC. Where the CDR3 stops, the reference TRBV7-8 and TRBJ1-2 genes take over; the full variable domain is GAGVSQSPRYKVAKRGQDVALRCDPISGHVSLFWYQQALGQGPEFLTYFQNEAQLDKSGLPSDRFFAERPEGSVSTLKIQRTQQEDSAVYLCASSPGTAGGGYTFGSGTRLTVV.